The 16 T cell receptor beta chains reported below all come from one sample, sequenced in a study of cytomegalovirus exposure and HLA in healthy donors. The PCR made use of 60 Vbeta and 13 Jbeta primers. TCRdb's table, derived via immunoSEQ multiplex PCR, lists solely in-frame clones and lacks some. The sample has fewer than 200,000 clones, almost 75% seen once; the top ten hold under 5.5%. Sequencing input: PBMCs. Receptors were obtained from a young woman in good health and CMV-seropositive.

This clone was recorded only once. A junction end diverges from the germline sequence, so it may reflect a read error. The V and J genes are TRBV7-9 and TRBJ1-2, with D hard to call. Germline V gene sequence: CDR1 SEHNR, CDR2 FQNEAQ (reference sequence). This CDR3 is built from 12 residues. In DNA form, the CDR3 reads TGTTCCAGCAGCCGGGGTGGCTATGGCTACACCTTC. Amino acid sequence: CSSSRGGYGYTF.

The gene calls are TRBV11-3 and TRBJ1-6; the D is unclear. CDR1 is SGHNT and CDR2 is YENEEA in the germline V gene. Trimming left V 2 bases short and J 0 bases short, with 8 bases between. The CDR3 is made up of 16 amino acids. Written as DNA, the CDR3 is TGTGCCAGCAGCTTAAAACACCACTCCTATAATTCACCCCTCCACTTT. Amino acid sequence: CASSLKHHSYNSPLHF.

The chain uses TRBV7-2 and TRBJ2-7; D is possibly TRBD1 (6 bases). The germline V gene has CDR1 SGHTA and CDR2 FQGNSA. V lost 4 bases to trimming and J lost 2 bases, with 12 bases between them. The CDR3 totals 14 residues. Written as DNA, the CDR3 is TGTGCCAGCAGCTCTTTCCAGGGGACCTACGAGCAGTACTTC. The encoded protein is CASSSFQGTYEQYF.

The chain is built from TRBV4-2 and TRBJ2-5; 9 nucleotides match TRBD2. The CDR3 covers 16 residues. Germline V gives CDR1 LGHNA, CDR2 YNFKEQ. The trim removed 1 base at V and 2 bases at J, leaving 5 bases unmatched. The CDR3 is CASSQGGSGGQETQYF. The CDR3 DNA reads as TGTGCCAGCAGCCAAGGGGGTAGCGGGGGACAAGAGACCCAGTACTTC.

The chain couples TRBV30 to TRBJ1-1; D is ambiguous. Looked up from germline, CDR1 is GTSNPN and CDR2 is SVGIG (reference sequence). The germline V and J ends were trimmed by 0 bases and 3 bases, with 14 bases remaining between them. The CDR3 sequence is 15 residues long. The CDR3 protein is CAWSVLAWSDTEAFF. The CDR3 DNA reads TGTGCCTGGAGTGTACTAGCGTGGAGCGACACTGAAGCTTTCTTT. Variable domain in full (rest from reference TRBV30 and TRBJ1-1): SQTIHQWPATLVQPVGSPLSLECTVEGTSNPNLYWYRQAAGRGLQLLFYSVGIGQISSEVPQNLSASRPQDRQFILSSKKLLLSDSGFYLCAWSVLAWSDTEAFFGQGTRLTVV.

V gene TRBV9 combines with J gene TRBJ1-2; D gene ambiguous. V was cut by 0 bases and J by 2 bases, with 14 bases left in between. The CDR3 is 16 amino acids. In germline, CDR1 is SGDLS, CDR2 YYNGEE. The CDR3 sequence is CASSVGLEGPNYGYTF. As DNA, the CDR3 is TGTGCCAGCAGCGTAGGTTTGGAGGGCCCCAACTATGGCTACACCTTC.

The rearrangement joins TRBV5-6 to TRBJ2-1, with TRBD1 as a possible D gene (5 bases). The V end lost 7 bases, the J end lost 9 bases, and 23 bases lay between the germline ends. The CDR3 extends over 15 amino acids. The germline CDR1 and CDR2 sequences are SGHDT and YYEEEE. The CDR3: CASSAVIREMGEQFF. The CDR3 DNA follows: TGTGCCAGCTCTGCCGTTATCAGGGAAATGGGTGAGCAGTTCTTC.

In its sample, this clone was seen a few times. The V and J genes are TRBV11-2 and TRBJ1-1; D might be TRBD1 (6 bases). Deletions cut 6 bases from V and 5 bases from J, with 16 bases between. CDR3 length: 14 residues. Germline assignment: CDR1 SGHAT and CDR2 FQNNGV. The CDR3 DNA follows: TGTGCCAGCAGAAGAGGGGGATCGGTTACTGAAGCTTTCTTT. Its translation: CASRRGGSVTEAFF. The full variable domain, completed using reference TRBV11-2 and TRBJ1-1, is EAGVAQSPRYKIIEKRQSVAFWCNPISGHATLYWYQQILGQGPKLLIQFQNNGVVDDSQLPKDRFSAERLKGVDSTLKIQPAKLEDSAVYLCASRRGGSVTEAFFGQGTRLTVV.

This clone was detected only a few times. The chain is built from TRBV5-5 and TRBJ1-4, with 7 bases lining up with TRBD1. Germline V gene lookup returns CDR1 SGHKS and CDR2 YYEKEE (reference sequence). V lost 3 bases, J lost 8 bases, and 7 bases stayed unmatched. The CDR3 sequence is 14 residues long. This chain's CDR3 is CASSSEGASEKLFF. The CDR3 DNA sequence: TGTGCCAGCAGCTCTGAGGGGGCGAGCGAAAAACTGTTTTTT.

This clone was detected only once. The rearrangement joins TRBV5-5 to TRBJ1-1; D perhaps matches TRBD1 (5 bases). Germline assignment: CDR1 SGHKS and CDR2 YYEKEE (reference sequence). The V gene lost 4 bases and the J gene lost 7 bases, with 17 bases spanning the gap. The CDR3 has 14 amino acids. This CDR3 is CASSTGLGFGEAFF. CDR3 coding DNA: TGTGCCAGCAGCACGGGACTTGGGTTTGGTGAAGCTTTCTTT.

This clone was counted once. The rearrangement uses TRBV15 and TRBJ2-4; 10 nucleotides line up with TRBD2. Germline trimming cut 3 bases from V and 4 bases from J; bases unmatched to any gene: 6. In germline, CDR1 is LNHNV, CDR2 YYDKDF (reference sequence). This CDR3 has 16 residues. The CDR3 DNA sequence: TGTGCCACCAGCAGTAGAGCGGGAGGGGATAAAAACATTCAGTACTTC. This codes for CATSSRAGGDKNIQYF.

J is TRBJ2-3 and V is TRBV6-1; no reliable D call. The CDR3 runs 14 residues. The V end was cut by 2 bases, the J end by 0 bases, with 6 bases between. Germline values: CDR1 MNHNS, CDR2 SASEGT. The CDR3 spells CASSELASTDTQYF. The CDR3 nucleotides read TGTGCCAGCAGTGAATTAGCTAGCACAGATACGCAGTATTTT.

The chain couples TRBV7-2 to TRBJ1-2; 7 bases map to TRBD1. The V gene's germline CDR1 is SGHTA and CDR2 FQGNSA. The J segment lost 5 bases and the V segment lost 3 bases, leaving 6 bases of the junction unmatched. The CDR3 has 14 amino acids. The CDR3 sequence: CASSFRQGPYGYTF. In nucleotides, the CDR3 is TGTGCCAGCAGCTTCCGACAGGGACCTTATGGCTACACCTTC.

This sequence joins TRBV5-1 and TRBJ2-7; 9 positions agree with TRBD1. V lost 0 bases and J lost 1; bases outside the gene matches: 2. Germline V lookup: CDR1 SGHRS, CDR2 YFSETQ. This CDR3 has 15 amino acids. CDR3 sequence reads: CASSLGGQGSYEQYF. DNA of the CDR3: TGCGCCAGCAGCTTGGGGGGACAGGGTTCCTACGAGCAGTACTTC.

The chain has TRBV16 and TRBJ2-1, with 9 bases that match TRBD2. Germline V lookup: CDR1 KGHSY, CDR2 FQNENV. With 1 base clipped from V and 3 bases from J, the junction kept 7 bases outside the gene matches. The CDR3 extends over 17 amino acids. The CDR3 loop is CASSQWGLAGDYNEQFF. The CDR3 region has the DNA TGTGCCAGCAGCCAATGGGGACTAGCTGGGGACTACAATGAGCAGTTCTTC.

The chain links TRBV7-3 to TRBJ2-7, with D perhaps matching TRBD1 (6 bases). The CDR3 runs to 13 residues. Germline CDR1 is SGHTA and CDR2 is FQGTGA. V was clipped by 5 bases and J by 3 bases, with 11 bases between them. DNA for the CDR3: TGTGCCAGCAGCGTAGAACAGGGCTACGAGCAGTACTTC. Residues: CASSVEQGYEQYF. The whole variable domain, filled in from reference TRBV7-3 and TRBJ2-7, reads GAGVSQTPSNKVTEKGKYVELRCDPISGHTALYWYRQSLGQGPEFLIYFQGTGAADDSGLPNDRFFAVRPEGSVSTLKIQRTERGDSAVYLCASSVEQGYEQYFGPGTRLTVT.